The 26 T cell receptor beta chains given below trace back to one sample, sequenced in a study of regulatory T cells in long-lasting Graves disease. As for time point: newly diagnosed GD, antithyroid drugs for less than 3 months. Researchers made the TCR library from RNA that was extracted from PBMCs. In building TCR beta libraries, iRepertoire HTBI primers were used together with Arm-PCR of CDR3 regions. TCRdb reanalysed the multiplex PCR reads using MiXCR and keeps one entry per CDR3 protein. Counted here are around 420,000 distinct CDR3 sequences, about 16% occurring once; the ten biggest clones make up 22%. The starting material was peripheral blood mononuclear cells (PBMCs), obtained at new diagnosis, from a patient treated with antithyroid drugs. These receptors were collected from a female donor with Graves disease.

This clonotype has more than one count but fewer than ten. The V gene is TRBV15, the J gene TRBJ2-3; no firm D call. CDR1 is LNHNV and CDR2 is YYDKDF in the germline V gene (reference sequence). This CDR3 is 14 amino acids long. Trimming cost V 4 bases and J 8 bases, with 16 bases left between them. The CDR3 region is CATSIGVLTPTQYF. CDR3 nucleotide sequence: TGTGCCACCAGCATTGGGGTTTTGACCCCTACGCAGTATTTT. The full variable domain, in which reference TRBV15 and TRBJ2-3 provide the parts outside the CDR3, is DAMVIQNPRYQVTQFGKPVTLSCSQTLNHNVMYWYQQKSSQAPKLLFHYYDKDFNNEADTPDNFQSRRPNTSFCFLDIRSPGLGDTAMYLCATSIGVLTPTQYFGPGTRLTVL.

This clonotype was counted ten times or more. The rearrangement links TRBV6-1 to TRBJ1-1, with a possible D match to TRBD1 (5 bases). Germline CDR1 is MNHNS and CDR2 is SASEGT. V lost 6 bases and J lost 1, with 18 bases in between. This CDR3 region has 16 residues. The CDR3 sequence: CASRPPWGRANTEAFF. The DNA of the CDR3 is TGTGCCAGCAGACCCCCCTGGGGCAGGGCGAACACTGAAGCTTTCTTT.

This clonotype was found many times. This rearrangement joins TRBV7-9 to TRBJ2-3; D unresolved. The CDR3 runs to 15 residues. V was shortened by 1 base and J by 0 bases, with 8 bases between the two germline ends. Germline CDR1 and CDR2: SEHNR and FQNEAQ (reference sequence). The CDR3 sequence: CASSLVGRSTDTQYF. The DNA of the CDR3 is TGTGCCAGCAGCTTAGTGGGTAGGAGCACAGATACGCAGTATTTT.

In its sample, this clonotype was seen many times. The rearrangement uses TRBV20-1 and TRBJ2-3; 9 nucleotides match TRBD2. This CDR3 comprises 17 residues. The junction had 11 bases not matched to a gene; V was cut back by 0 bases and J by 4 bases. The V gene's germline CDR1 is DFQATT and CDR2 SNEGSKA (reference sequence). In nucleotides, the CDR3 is TGCAGTGCTAGAGATCTTATGGCGGGGGGGCCCCCAGATACGCAGTATTTT. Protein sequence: CSARDLMAGGPPDTQYF.

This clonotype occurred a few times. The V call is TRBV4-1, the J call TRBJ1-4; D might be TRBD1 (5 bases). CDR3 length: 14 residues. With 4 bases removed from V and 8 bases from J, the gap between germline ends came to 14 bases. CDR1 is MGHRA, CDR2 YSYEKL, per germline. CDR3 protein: CASSRPGRDEKLFF. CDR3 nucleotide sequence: TGCGCCAGCAGCCGCCCCGGAAGGGACGAAAAACTGTTTTTT.

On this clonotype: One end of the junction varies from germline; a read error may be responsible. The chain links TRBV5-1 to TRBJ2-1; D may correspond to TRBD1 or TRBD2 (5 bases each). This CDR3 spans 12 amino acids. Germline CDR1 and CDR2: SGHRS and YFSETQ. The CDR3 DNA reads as TGCGCCAGCAGGCCTGGGACGAGTGAGGAGTTCTTC. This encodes CASRPGTSEEFF. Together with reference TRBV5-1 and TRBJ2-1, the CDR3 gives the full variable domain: KAGVTQTPRYLIKTRGQQVTLSCSPISGHRSVSWYQQTPGQGLQFLFEYFSETQRNKGNFPGRFSGRQFSNSRSEMNVSTLELGDSALYLCASRPGTSEEFFGPGTRLTVL.

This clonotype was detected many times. The CDR3 sequence is CSAPPRDRNIYEQYF. CDR3 sequence (DNA): TGCAGTGCTCCCCCTAGGGACAGAAACATCTACGAGCAGTACTTC. This rearrangement joins TRBV20-1 to TRBJ2-7; 7 nucleotides align to TRBD1. This CDR3 is 15 amino acids long. V trimming: 5 bases; J trimming: 3 bases; junction bases outside the gene matches: 13. From germline, CDR1 is DFQATT and CDR2 SNEGSKA (reference sequence).

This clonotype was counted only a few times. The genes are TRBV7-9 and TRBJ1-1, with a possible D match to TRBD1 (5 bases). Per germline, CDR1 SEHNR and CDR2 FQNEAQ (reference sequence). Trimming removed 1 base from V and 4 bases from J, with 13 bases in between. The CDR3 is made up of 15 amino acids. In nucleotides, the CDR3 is TGTGCCAGCAGCTTAGGGTTCCAGGGAGCCACTGAAGCTTTCTTT. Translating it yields CASSLGFQGATEAFF.

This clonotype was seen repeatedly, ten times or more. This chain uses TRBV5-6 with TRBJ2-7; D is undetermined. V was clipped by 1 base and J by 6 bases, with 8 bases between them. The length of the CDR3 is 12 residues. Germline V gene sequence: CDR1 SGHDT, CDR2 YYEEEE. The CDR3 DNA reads TGTGCCAGCAGCTTGACTTTTGGCGAGCAGTACTTC. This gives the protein CASSLTFGEQYF.

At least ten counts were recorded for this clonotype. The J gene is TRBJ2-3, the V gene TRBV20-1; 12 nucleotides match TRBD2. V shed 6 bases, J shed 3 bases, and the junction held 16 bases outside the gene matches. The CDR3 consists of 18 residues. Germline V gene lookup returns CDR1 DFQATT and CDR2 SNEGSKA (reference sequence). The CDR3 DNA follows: TGCAGTGCCAACATCGGCCCCCGGACTAGCGGGACAACAGATACGCAGTATTTT. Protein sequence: CSANIGPRTSGTTDTQYF.

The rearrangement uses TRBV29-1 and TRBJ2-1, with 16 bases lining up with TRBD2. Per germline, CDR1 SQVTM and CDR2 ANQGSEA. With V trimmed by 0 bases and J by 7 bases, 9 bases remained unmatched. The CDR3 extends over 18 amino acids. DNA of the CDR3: TGCAGCGTTGAAGATCTGGGACTAGCGGGAGGGCCTGTTAATGAGCAGTTCTTC. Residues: CSVEDLGLAGGPVNEQFF.

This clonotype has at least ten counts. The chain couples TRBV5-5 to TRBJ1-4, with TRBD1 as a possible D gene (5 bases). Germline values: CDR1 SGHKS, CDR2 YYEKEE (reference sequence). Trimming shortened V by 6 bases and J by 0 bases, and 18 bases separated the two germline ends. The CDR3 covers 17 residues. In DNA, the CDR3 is TGTGCCAGCAAGATGCCGGGCGGGGCTGCAACTAATGAAAAACTGTTTTTT. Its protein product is CASKMPGGAATNEKLFF.

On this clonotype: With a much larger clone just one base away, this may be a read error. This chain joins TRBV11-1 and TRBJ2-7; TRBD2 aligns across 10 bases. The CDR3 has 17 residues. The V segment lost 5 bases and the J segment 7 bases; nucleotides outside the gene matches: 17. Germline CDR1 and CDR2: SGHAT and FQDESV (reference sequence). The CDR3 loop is CASSPRRFSGRRNEQYF. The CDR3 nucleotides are TGTGCCAGCAGCCCCCGTCGATTTAGCGGGAGGAGAAATGAGCAGTACTTC.

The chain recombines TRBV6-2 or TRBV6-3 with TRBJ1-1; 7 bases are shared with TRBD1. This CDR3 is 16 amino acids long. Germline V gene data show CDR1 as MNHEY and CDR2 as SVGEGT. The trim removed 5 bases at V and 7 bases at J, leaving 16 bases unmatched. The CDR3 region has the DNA TGTGCCAGCAGTGCTTTTCCCTCAGGGGGGGACGGTGAAGCTTTCTTT. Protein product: CASSAFPSGGDGEAFF.

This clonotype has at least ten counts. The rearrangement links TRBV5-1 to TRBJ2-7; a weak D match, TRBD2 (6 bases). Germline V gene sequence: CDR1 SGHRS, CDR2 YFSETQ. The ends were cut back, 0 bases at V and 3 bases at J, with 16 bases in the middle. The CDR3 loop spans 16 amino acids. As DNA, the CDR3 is TGCGCCAGCAGCTTGGTTAGAGATAGCGGAGACTACGAGCAGTACTTC. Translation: CASSLVRDSGDYEQYF.

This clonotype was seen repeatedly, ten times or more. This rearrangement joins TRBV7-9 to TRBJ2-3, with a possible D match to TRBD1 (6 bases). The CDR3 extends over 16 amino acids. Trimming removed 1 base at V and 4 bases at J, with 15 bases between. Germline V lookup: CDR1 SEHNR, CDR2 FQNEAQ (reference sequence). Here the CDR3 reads CASSLDWGLEADTQYF. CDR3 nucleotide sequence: TGTGCCAGCAGCTTAGATTGGGGGCTCGAAGCAGATACGCAGTATTTT.

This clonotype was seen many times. CDR3 sequence (DNA): TGTGCCAGCAGCGGGACAGGGGGACGGTTCACTGAAGCTTTCTTT. Encoded protein: CASSGTGGRFTEAFF. The chain employs TRBV7-3 and TRBJ1-1; 11 positions match TRBD1. Germline V gene lookup returns CDR1 SGHTA and CDR2 FQGTGA. The CDR3 loop spans 15 amino acids. With 5 bases clipped from V and 4 bases from J, the junction kept 6 bases outside the gene matches. The whole variable domain, filled in from reference TRBV7-3 and TRBJ1-1, reads GAGVSQTPSNKVTEKGKYVELRCDPISGHTALYWYRQSLGQGPEFLIYFQGTGAADDSGLPNDRFFAVRPEGSVSTLKIQRTERGDSAVYLCASSGTGGRFTEAFFGQGTRLTVV.

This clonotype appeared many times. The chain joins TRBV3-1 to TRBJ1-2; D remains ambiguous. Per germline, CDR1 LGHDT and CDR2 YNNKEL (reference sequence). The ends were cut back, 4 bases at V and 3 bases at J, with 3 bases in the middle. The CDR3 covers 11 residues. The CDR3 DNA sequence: TGTGCCAGCAGCCGGGACTATGGCTACACCTTC. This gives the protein CASSRDYGYTF.

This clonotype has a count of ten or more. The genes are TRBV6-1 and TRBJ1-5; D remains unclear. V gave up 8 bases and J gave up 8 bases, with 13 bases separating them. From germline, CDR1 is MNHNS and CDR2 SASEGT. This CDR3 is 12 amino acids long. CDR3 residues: CASVGGWEPQHF. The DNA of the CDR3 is TGTGCCAGCGTTGGAGGGTGGGAGCCCCAGCATTTT.

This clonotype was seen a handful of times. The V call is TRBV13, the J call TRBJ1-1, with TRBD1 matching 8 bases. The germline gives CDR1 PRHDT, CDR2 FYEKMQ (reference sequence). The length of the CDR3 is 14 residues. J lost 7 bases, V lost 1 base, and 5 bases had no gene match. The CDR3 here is CASSLARTGREAFF. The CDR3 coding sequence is TGTGCCAGCAGCTTAGCTCGGACAGGGCGTGAAGCTTTCTTT.

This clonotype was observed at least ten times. In nucleotides, the CDR3 is TGTGCCAGCAGCCAGACAGGGAATCAGCCCCAGCATTTT. Translating gives CASSQTGNQPQHF. This rearrangement joins TRBV27 to TRBJ1-5, with 7 nucleotides matching TRBD1. The J segment lost 4 bases and the V segment lost 6 bases, leaving 3 bases of the junction unmatched. There are 13 residues in the CDR3. CDR1 and CDR2 from the germline V gene are MNHEY and SMNVEV (reference sequence).

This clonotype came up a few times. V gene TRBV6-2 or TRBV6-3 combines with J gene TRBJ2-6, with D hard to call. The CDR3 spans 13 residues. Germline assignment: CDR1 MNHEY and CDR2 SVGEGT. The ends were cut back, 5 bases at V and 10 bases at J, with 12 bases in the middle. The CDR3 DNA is TGTGCCAGCAGTGCGGCACGTACAAACGTCCTGACTTTC. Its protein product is CASSAARTNVLTF.

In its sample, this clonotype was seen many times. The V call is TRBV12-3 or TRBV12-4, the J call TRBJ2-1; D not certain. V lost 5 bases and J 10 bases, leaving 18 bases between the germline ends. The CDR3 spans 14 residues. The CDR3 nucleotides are TGTGCCAGCAGTGGTCTAGGGATTGCAGGAGAGCAGTTCTTC. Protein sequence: CASSGLGIAGEQFF.

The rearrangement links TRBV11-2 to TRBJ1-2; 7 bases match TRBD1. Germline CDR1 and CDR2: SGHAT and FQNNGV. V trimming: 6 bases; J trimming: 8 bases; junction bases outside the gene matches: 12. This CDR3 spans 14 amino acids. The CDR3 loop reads CASRDRDRPGGYTF. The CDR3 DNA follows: TGTGCCAGCAGGGATCGGGACAGACCGGGCGGCTACACCTTC.

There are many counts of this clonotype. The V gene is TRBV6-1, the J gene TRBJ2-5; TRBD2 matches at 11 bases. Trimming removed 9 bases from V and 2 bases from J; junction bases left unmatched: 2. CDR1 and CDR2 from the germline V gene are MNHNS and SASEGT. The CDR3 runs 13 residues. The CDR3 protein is CASSGGAQETQYF. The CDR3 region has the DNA TGTGCCAGTAGCGGGGGGGCTCAAGAGACCCAGTACTTC.

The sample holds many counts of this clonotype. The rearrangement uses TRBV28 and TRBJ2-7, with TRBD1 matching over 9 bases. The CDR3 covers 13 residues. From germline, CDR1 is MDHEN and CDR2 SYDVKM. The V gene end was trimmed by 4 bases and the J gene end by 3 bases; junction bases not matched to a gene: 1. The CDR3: CASSWDRDYEQYF. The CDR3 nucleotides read TGTGCCAGCAGTTGGGACAGGGACTACGAGCAGTACTTC.